This T cell receptor (beta chain) is from a study of human T cells and chemical hapten exposure. Stated time point: patch test 1, 2 weeks after DPC sensitization. Treatment: therapeutic diphenylcyclopropenone sensitization with weekly scalp DPC. Unfractionated whole blood was the source from which total RNA was extracted. TCRdb independently ran MiXCR on the RACE reads; one entry per CDR3 protein. The sample lists tens of thousands of distinct CDR3 sequences; about 10% were seen once. The table lists this clonotype with a few counts. The clonotype originates from a woman aged 45-59 years with alopecia areata. Some clones in this sample may be carry-over from other donors' samples. This specimen was whole blood, taken in connection with sensitization to the hapten diphenylcyclopropenone (DPC).

The CDR3 sequence is CASRLAGIETQYF. CDR3 bases: TGTGCCAGCAGATTGGCCGGGATAGAGACCCAGTACTTC. V is TRBV28 and J is TRBJ2-5; a weak D match, TRBD2 (5 bases). Trimming removed 6 bases from V and 4 bases from J, with 12 bases in between. Germline loops: CDR1 MDHEN, CDR2 SYDVKM. CDR3 length: 13 residues.